The TCR beta chain under discussion was sequenced for a study of blood T cell repertoires in COVID-19. J was trimmed by 3 bases and V by 5 bases; bases with no gene match: 11. The CDR3 spans 16 residues. Germline-derived CDR1 and CDR2 are MNHEY and SMNVEV (reference sequence). Measured with immunoSEQ multiplex PCR; TCRdb has only the in-frame clones, and not every one. The sample shows around 250,000 clones, approximately 86% of them seen only once. The sample comprised peripheral blood. V gene TRBV27 combines with J gene TRBJ1-1; TRBD1 matches 8 bases. The origin of this receptor is a woman aged 70-85 years with active or convalescent COVID-19. The CDR3 is CASSQPRTGTYTEAFF. CDR3 coding DNA: TGTGCCAGCAGTCAACCCCGGACAGGGACGTACACTGAAGCTTTCTTT.